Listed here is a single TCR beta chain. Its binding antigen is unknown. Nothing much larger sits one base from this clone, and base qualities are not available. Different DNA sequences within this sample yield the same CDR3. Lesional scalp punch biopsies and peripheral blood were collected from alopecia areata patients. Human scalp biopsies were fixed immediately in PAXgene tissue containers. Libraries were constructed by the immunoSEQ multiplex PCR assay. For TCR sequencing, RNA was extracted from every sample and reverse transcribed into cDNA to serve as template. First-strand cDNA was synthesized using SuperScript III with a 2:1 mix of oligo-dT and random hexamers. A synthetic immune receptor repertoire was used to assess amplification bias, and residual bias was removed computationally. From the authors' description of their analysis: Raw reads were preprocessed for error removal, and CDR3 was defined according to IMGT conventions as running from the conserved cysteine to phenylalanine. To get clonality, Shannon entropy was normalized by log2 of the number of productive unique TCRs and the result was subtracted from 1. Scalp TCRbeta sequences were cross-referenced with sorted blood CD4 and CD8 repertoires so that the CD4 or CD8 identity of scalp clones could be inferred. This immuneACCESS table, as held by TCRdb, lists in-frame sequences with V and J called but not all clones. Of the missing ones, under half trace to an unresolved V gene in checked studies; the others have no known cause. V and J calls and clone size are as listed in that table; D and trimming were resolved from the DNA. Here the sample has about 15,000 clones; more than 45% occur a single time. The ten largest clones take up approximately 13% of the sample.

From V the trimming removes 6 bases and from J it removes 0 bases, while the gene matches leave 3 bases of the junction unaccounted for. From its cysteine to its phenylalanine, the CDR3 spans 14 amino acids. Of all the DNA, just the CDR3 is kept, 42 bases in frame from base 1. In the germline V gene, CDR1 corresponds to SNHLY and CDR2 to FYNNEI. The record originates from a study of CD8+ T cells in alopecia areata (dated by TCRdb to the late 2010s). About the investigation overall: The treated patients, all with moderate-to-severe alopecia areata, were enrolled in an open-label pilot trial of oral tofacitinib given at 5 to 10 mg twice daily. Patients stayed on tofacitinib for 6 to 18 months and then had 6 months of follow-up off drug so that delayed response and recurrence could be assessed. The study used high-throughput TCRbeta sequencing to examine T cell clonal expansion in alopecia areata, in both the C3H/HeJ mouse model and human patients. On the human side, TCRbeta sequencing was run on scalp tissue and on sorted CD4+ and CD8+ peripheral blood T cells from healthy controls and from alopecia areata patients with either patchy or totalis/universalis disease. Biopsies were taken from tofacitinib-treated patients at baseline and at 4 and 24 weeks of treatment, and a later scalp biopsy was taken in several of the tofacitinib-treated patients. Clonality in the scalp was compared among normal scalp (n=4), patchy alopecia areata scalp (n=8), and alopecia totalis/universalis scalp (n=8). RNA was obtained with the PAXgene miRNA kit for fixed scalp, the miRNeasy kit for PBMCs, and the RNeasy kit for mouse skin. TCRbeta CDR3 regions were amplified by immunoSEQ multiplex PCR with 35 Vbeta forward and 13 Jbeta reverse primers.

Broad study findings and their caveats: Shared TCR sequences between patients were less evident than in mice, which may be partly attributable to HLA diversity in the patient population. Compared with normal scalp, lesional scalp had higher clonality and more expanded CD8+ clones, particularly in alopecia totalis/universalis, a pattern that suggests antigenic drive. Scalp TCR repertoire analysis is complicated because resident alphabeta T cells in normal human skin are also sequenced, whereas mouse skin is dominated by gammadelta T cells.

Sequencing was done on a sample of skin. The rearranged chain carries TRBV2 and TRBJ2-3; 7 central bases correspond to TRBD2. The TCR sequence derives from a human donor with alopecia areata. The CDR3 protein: CASRVAGSTDTQYF. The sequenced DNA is TGTGCCAGCAGAGTAGCGGGTAGCACAGATACGCAGTATTTT.